The 32 T cell receptor beta chains listed next were all sequenced from one sample in a study of CD8 T cells in Susac syndrome (dated by TCRdb to the late 2010s). Library generation was performed with the immunoSEQ multiplex PCR assay. RNA was extracted with the RNeasy kit and about 0.5 to 1 ug was reverse transcribed using random hexamers. TCRdb cleaned the public reads at Q25 with fastp, built clones with MiXCR and kept in-frame beta chains. Identical CDR3 proteins give one entry, which carries the most common genes and DNA. For this sample there are around 170,000 distinct CDR3 sequences; 95% appear just once. The biggest ten clones account for 0.15% to 0.2% of the sample. Specimen: CD8+ T cells from PBMCs. These receptors were taken from a human donor with multiple sclerosis.

The chain links TRBV6-5 to TRBJ1-2; tentatively, D is TRBD1 (5 bases). V lost 6 bases to trimming and J lost 10 bases, with 12 bases between them. CDR1 is MNHEY and CDR2 is SVGAGI in the germline V gene. The CDR3 runs 11 residues. CDR3 nucleotide sequence: TGTGCCAGCAGCCTAAAAGGGGACTACACCTTC. Translation: CASSLKGDYTF.

The chain joins TRBV20-1 to TRBJ2-3, with 7 bases lining up with TRBD2. V lost 5 bases to trimming and J lost 1 base; unmatched junction nucleotides: 9. CDR1 is DFQATT and CDR2 is SNEGSKA in the germline V gene (reference sequence). The CDR3 is made up of 15 amino acids. CDR3 bases: TGCAGTGCTCCTACGGCTAGCGGCCGCACAGATACGCAGTATTTT. It encodes CSAPTASGRTDTQYF.

This chain connects TRBV25-1 to TRBJ1-2; D possibly corresponds to TRBD1 (6 bases). V dropped 7 bases and J dropped 6 bases, with 9 bases sitting between them. The V gene's germline CDR1 is MGHDK and CDR2 SYGVNS. The CDR3 has 11 amino acids. CDR3 residues: CASTNRDGYTF. The CDR3 region has the DNA TGTGCCAGCACCAACAGGGATGGCTACACCTTC.

The V gene is TRBV7-9, the J gene TRBJ1-5, with a tentative D call TRBD1 (6 bases). The CDR3 contains 13 residues. In germline, CDR1 is SEHNR, CDR2 FQNEAQ (reference sequence). The V end lost 8 bases, the J end lost 6 bases, and 14 bases lay between the germline ends. CDR3 DNA: TGTGCCAGCGCCCCCCCCAGGGGTCAGCCCCAGCATTTT. This encodes CASAPPRGQPQHF.

J is TRBJ2-1 and V is TRBV20-1; 9 bases agree with TRBD1. Trimming cost V 3 bases and J 7 bases; bases outside gene matches: 10. In germline, CDR1 is DFQATT, CDR2 SNEGSKA (reference sequence). There are 15 residues in the CDR3. The CDR3 DNA reads as TGCAGTGCTAGGCAAATTGGGACAGGGAGGAATGAGCAGTTCTTC. Translating gives CSARQIGTGRNEQFF.

This chain links TRBV12-3 or TRBV12-4 with TRBJ2-1; the D is unclear. The CDR3 is 14 residues long. Trimming removed 2 bases at V and 4 bases at J, with 9 bases between. CDR3 nucleotide sequence: TGTGCCAGCAGTTTAATTGAACCTTACAATGAGCAGTTCTTC. Encoded protein: CASSLIEPYNEQFF.

The chain employs TRBV20-1 and TRBJ2-1; no firm D call. The V and J ends lost 2 bases and 1 base respectively, with 9 bases between them. Germline loops: CDR1 DFQATT, CDR2 SNEGSKA (reference sequence). CDR3 length: 14 amino acids. CDR3 amino acids: CSARPLGSYNEQFF. For the CDR3, the DNA is TGCAGTGCTAGACCCCTTGGGTCCTACAATGAGCAGTTCTTC.

The gene calls are TRBV20-1 and TRBJ1-5; TRBD1 matches at 10 bases. Germline CDR1 and CDR2: DFQATT and SNEGSKA (reference sequence). This CDR3 region has 16 residues. V was clipped by 3 bases and J by 0 bases; unmatched bases: 5. In DNA form, the CDR3 reads TGCAGTGCTAGGGACAGGGGGGGAAATAGCAATCAGCCCCAGCATTTT. This translates into CSARDRGGNSNQPQHF.

The J gene is TRBJ2-3, the V gene TRBV2, with 8 bases lining up with TRBD2. CDR3 length equals 16 residues. V was pared by 3 bases and J by 1 base, with 6 bases of the junction left unmatched. Germline loops: CDR1 SNHLY, CDR2 FYNNEI. The DNA for the CDR3 is TGTGCCAGCAGTGAGGGAAGAGCGGGAGGCACAGATACGCAGTATTTT. This sequence encodes CASSEGRAGGTDTQYF.

The chain has TRBV6-6 and TRBJ1-1; TRBD1 matches at 8 bases. Germline assignment: CDR1 MNHNY and CDR2 SVGAGI (reference sequence). The trim removed 1 base at V and 4 bases at J, leaving 5 bases unmatched. This CDR3 has 15 residues. The CDR3 spells CASSYFRDRRTEAFF. The CDR3, as DNA: TGTGCCAGCAGTTACTTTCGGGACAGGCGCACTGAAGCTTTCTTT.

The CDR3 nucleotides read TGCAGTGCTAGTGACAGAAAGAATCAGCCCCAGCATTTT. Its translation is CSASDRKNQPQHF. The chain employs TRBV20-1 and TRBJ1-5; D may be TRBD1 (5 bases). V shed 3 bases and J shed 4 bases, with 10 bases lying between them. The germline V gene has CDR1 DFQATT and CDR2 SNEGSKA (reference sequence). The CDR3 contains 13 residues.

This chain joins TRBV29-1 and TRBJ2-3, with D perhaps matching TRBD2 (5 bases). The CDR3 spans 15 residues. CDR1 SQVTM and CDR2 ANQGSEA come from the germline V gene. Trimming stripped 1 base from V and 1 base from J, with 12 bases between. The DNA for the CDR3 is TGCAGCGTTGAAGCCGGGGATGGAGGCACAGATACGCAGTATTTT. This gives the protein CSVEAGDGGTDTQYF.

The chain uses TRBV5-4 and TRBJ2-1, with TRBD2 identical over 9 bases. Germline lookup yields CDR1 SGHNT and CDR2 YYREEE (reference sequence). V lost 0 bases to trimming and J lost 6 bases; unmatched junction nucleotides: 4. The CDR3 sequence is 15 residues long. CDR3 sequence: CASSLAAAGGNEQFF. In DNA, the CDR3 is TGTGCCAGCAGCTTGGCGGCAGCGGGGGGCAATGAGCAGTTCTTC.

The rearrangement links TRBV29-1 to TRBJ2-1; no definite D call. V lost 4 bases and J lost 4, with 8 bases in between. There are 12 residues in the CDR3. Germline loops: CDR1 SQVTM, CDR2 ANQGSEA. The CDR3 sequence is CSVGPRYNEQFF. The CDR3 coding sequence is TGCAGCGTTGGACCGCGGTACAATGAGCAGTTCTTC.

The chain employs TRBV27 and TRBJ1-2; 12 bases fit TRBD1. Trimming removed 5 bases from V and 4 bases from J; junction bases left unmatched: 8. The CDR3 sequence is 16 residues long. Per germline, CDR1 MNHEY and CDR2 SMNVEV (reference sequence). The CDR3 region has the DNA TGTGCCAGCAGTCCTGAACCGGGACAGGGGGCCTATGGCTACACCTTC. Its translation is CASSPEPGQGAYGYTF.

This chain connects TRBV6-5 to TRBJ1-2, with no clear D. CDR3 size: 14 residues. CDR1 MNHEY and CDR2 SVGAGI come from the germline V gene. V dropped 0 bases and J dropped 4 bases, with 9 bases sitting between them. The CDR3 nucleotides read TGTGCCAGCAGTTACTCTGGGCAGCTCTATGGCTACACCTTC. Translated: CASSYSGQLYGYTF.

The V call is TRBV2, the J call TRBJ1-1; a weak D match, TRBD1 (5 bases). The CDR3 totals 11 residues. Germline CDR1 and CDR2: SNHLY and FYNNEI. Between the trimmed V and J ends, which lost 7 bases and 6 bases, there was a span of 9 bases. For the CDR3, the DNA is TGTGCCAGCACAGGGTGGGCTGAAGCTTTCTTT. Its translation is CASTGWAEAFF. The full variable domain, its missing parts supplied by reference TRBV2 and TRBJ1-1, is EPEVTQTPSHQVTQMGQEVILRCVPISNHLYFYWYRQILGQKVEFLVSFYNNEISEKSEIFDDQFSVERPDGSNFTLKIRSTKLEDSAMYFCASTGWAEAFFGQGTRLTVV.

The rearrangement uses TRBV27 and TRBJ1-1, with a possible D match to TRBD1 (5 bases). Looked up from germline, CDR1 is MNHEY and CDR2 is SMNVEV (reference sequence). The CDR3 consists of 13 residues. V was pared by 10 bases and J by 5 bases, with 17 bases between. CDR3 sequence: CATRSRGSTEAFF. CDR3 DNA sequence: TGTGCCACGCGTTCTCGGGGGAGTACTGAAGCTTTCTTT.

The chain is built from TRBV27 and TRBJ2-3; D gene uncertain. In germline, CDR1 is MNHEY, CDR2 SMNVEV (reference sequence). The CDR3 sequence is 16 residues long. V lost 2 bases and J lost 6, with 18 bases in between. CDR3 sequence: CASSLVPFPQGDTQYF. In nucleotides, the CDR3 is TGTGCCAGCAGTTTAGTTCCGTTCCCTCAAGGGGATACGCAGTATTTT.

The V call is TRBV20-1, the J call TRBJ2-7; 10 bases are shared with TRBD1. CDR1 and CDR2 from the germline V gene are DFQATT and SNEGSKA (reference sequence). The CDR3 has 15 amino acids. Trimming at V came to 4 bases and at J to 4 bases, leaving 10 bases not matched to a gene. In DNA, the CDR3 is TGCAGTGCTATACGCCGGGACAGGGGAGGATACGAGCAGTACTTC. Protein sequence: CSAIRRDRGGYEQYF.

The chain links TRBV7-6 to TRBJ2-5; the match to TRBD1 covers 8 bases. The CDR3 loop spans 16 amino acids. Trimming removed 3 bases from V and 5 bases from J; junction bases left unmatched: 11. Germline lookup yields CDR1 SGHVS and CDR2 FNYEAQ. In DNA form, the CDR3 reads TGTGCCAGCAGCTTGGCTTACCAGGGGGCCCAGGAGACCCAGTACTTC. Translated, it gives CASSLAYQGAQETQYF. Using reference TRBV7-6 and TRBJ2-5 for the parts outside the CDR3, the full variable domain is GAGVSQSPRYKVTKRGQDVALRCDPISGHVSLYWYRQALGQGPEFLTYFNYEAQQDKSGLPNDRFSAERPEGSISTLTIQRTEQRDSAMYRCASSLAYQGAQETQYFGPGTRLLVL.

The chain employs TRBV7-9 and TRBJ2-7; D remains ambiguous. V lost 5 bases, J lost 4 bases, and 12 bases lay in between. The germline gives CDR1 SEHNR, CDR2 FQNEAQ (reference sequence). CDR3 length equals 13 residues. The CDR3 DNA sequence: TGTGCCAGCAGCAAATCGGCACGTTACGAGCAGTACTTC. This translates into CASSKSARYEQYF.

V and J are TRBV25-1 and TRBJ1-2; unclear D gene. V was trimmed by 3 bases and J by 4 bases, leaving 9 bases between them. The CDR3 has 13 residues. Per germline, CDR1 MGHDK and CDR2 SYGVNS. The CDR3 here is CASSEGYLYGYTF. The CDR3 DNA is TGTGCCAGCAGTGAGGGGTACCTCTATGGCTACACCTTC.

CDR3 residues: CASSLALSNQPQHF. In DNA form, the CDR3 reads TGTGCCAGCAGCCTTGCCTTAAGCAATCAGCCCCAGCATTTT. The chain recombines TRBV12-3 or TRBV12-4 with TRBJ1-5, with D hard to call. CDR3 length: 14 amino acids. Trimming took 6 bases from V and 1 from J, leaving 10 bases between them.

The V gene is TRBV11-3, the J gene TRBJ2-1; no clear D. The CDR3 has 15 residues. V dropped 4 bases and J dropped 0 bases, with 10 bases sitting between them. CDR1 SGHNT and CDR2 YENEEA come from the germline V gene. CDR3 region: CASSSSLSSYNEQFF. The CDR3 DNA reads TGTGCCAGCAGCTCATCCCTGAGCTCCTACAATGAGCAGTTCTTC.

V gene TRBV27 combines with J gene TRBJ1-6, with D hard to call. CDR1 and CDR2 (germline): MNHEY, SMNVEV (reference sequence). V gave up 3 bases and J gave up 7 bases, with 10 bases separating them. The CDR3 totals 14 residues. Here the CDR3 DNA reads TGTGCCAGCAGTTTCGTCAGGCCGAATTCACCCCTCCACTTT. Its translation: CASSFVRPNSPLHF.

The chain uses TRBV5-1 and TRBJ1-1; D not certain. Per germline, CDR1 SGHRS and CDR2 YFSETQ. The CDR3 runs to 15 residues. V gave up 2 bases and J gave up 0 bases, with 11 bases separating them. CDR3 protein: CASSFAEGMNTEAFF. CDR3 coding DNA: TGCGCCAGCAGCTTTGCAGAAGGTATGAACACTGAAGCTTTCTTT.

This clonotype was counted a single time. The chain combines TRBV15 with TRBJ2-3; D unclear. The V and J ends lost 5 bases and 0 bases respectively, with 12 bases between them. The CDR3 length is 15 residues. Germline V lookup: CDR1 LNHNV, CDR2 YYDKDF (reference sequence). CDR3 in amino acids: CATSSGPFSTDTQYF. The CDR3 DNA reads as TGTGCCACCAGCTCTGGACCATTTAGCACAGATACGCAGTATTTT.

The chain couples TRBV24-1 to TRBJ2-7; maybe TRBD2 (5 bases). In germline, CDR1 is KGHDR, CDR2 SFDVKD. The CDR3 spans 12 residues. V was trimmed by 3 bases and J by 6 bases, leaving 8 bases between them. CDR3 region: CATSDQAGEQYF. The DNA of the CDR3 is TGTGCCACCAGTGATCAGGCGGGCGAGCAGTACTTC.

This chain joins TRBV13 and TRBJ2-3; tentatively, D is TRBD1 or TRBD2 (5 bases each). In germline, CDR1 is PRHDT, CDR2 FYEKMQ (reference sequence). V gave up 3 bases and J gave up 5 bases, with 15 bases separating them. The length of the CDR3 is 15 residues. The CDR3 DNA follows: TGTGCCAGCAGCTTGGGGGAGACGTTCGGAGATACGCAGTATTTT. The encoded protein is CASSLGETFGDTQYF.

CDR3 protein: CASSLRELGEQFF. The CDR3 DNA reads TGTGCCAGCAGCTTAAGAGAGTTAGGCGAGCAGTTCTTC. This sequence joins TRBV7-9 and TRBJ2-1; D ambiguous. CDR1 and CDR2 from the germline V gene are SEHNR and FQNEAQ (reference sequence). The V and J ends lost 2 bases and 10 bases respectively, with 12 bases between them. CDR3 length: 13 amino acids. Filled out from reference TRBV7-9 and TRBJ2-1, the complete variable domain reads DTGVSQNPRHKITKRGQNVTFRCDPISEHNRLYWYRQTLGQGPEFLTYFQNEAQLEKSRLLSDRFSAERPKGSFSTLEIQRTEQGDSAMYLCASSLRELGEQFFGPGTRLTVL.

V is TRBV27 and J is TRBJ2-1, with D maybe TRBD2 (5 bases). Germline CDR1 reads MNHEY; CDR2 reads SMNVEV (reference sequence). The V and J ends lost 6 bases and 5 bases respectively, with 8 bases between them. The CDR3 totals 12 residues. CDR3 DNA sequence: TGTGCCAGCAGAAGAGGGAACAATGAGCAGTTCTTC. It translates to CASRRGNNEQFF.